The 9 T cell receptor beta chains given below trace back to one sample, sequenced in a study of T cell repertoires in aging, cancer and after chemotherapy. Amplification of TCR beta used genomic DNA extracted from peripheral blood. TRB rearrangements spanning V, D and J were amplified using mixed TRB-A/B primers. TCRdb reprocessed the multiplex PCR reads via MiXCR and lists one record per CDR3 protein. This sample has about 11,000 distinct CDR3 sequences, with 25% to 30% found just once. What was sequenced was blood. The source is a human donor in good health.

This chain's CDR3 is CASSASGQGRLNSPLHF. The CDR3 coding sequence is TGTGCCAGCAGCGCCTCGGGACAGGGTCGCCTAAATTCACCCCTCCACTTT. The rearrangement joins TRBV5-5 to TRBJ1-6; 9 nucleotides agree with TRBD1. Losses at the gene ends were 4 bases for V and 7 bases for J; bases not matched to a gene: 12. This CDR3 has 17 residues. Germline V gene data show CDR1 as SGHKS and CDR2 as YYEKEE (reference sequence). Complete variable domain (other parts from reference TRBV5-5 and TRBJ1-6): DAGVTQSPTHLIKTRGQQVTLRCSPISGHKSVSWYQQVLGQGPQFIFQYYEKEERGRGNFPDRFSARQFPNYSSELNVNALLLGDSALYLCASSASGQGRLNSPLHFGNGTRLTVT.

In this sample, this clonotype turned up a few times. V usage is TRBV7-2 and J usage is TRBJ1-1, with 7 bases fitting TRBD1. The CDR3 spans 13 residues. Per the germline V gene, CDR1 is SGHTA and CDR2 is FQGNSA. V lost 6 bases, J lost 3 bases, and 4 bases stayed unmatched. CDR3 DNA sequence: TGTGCCAGCAGTCTGGACAGGTACACTGAAGCTTTCTTT. Translation gives CASSLDRYTEAFF.

By share of the sample, this clonotype is medium-sized. The J gene is TRBJ2-7, the V gene TRBV6-6, with 8 bases fitting TRBD1. The CDR3 totals 17 residues. The junction had 9 bases not matched to a gene; V was cut back by 2 bases and J by 0 bases. The V gene's germline CDR1 is MNHNY and CDR2 SVGAGI (reference sequence). In DNA, the CDR3 is TGTGCCAGCAGTTACGCCGCGTGGACAGGGAGCTCCTACGAGCAGTACTTC. This gives the protein CASSYAAWTGSSYEQYF.

This clonotype came up a few times. The rearrangement joins TRBV30 to TRBJ2-7; TRBD1 might be the D (8 bases). Germline CDR1 GTSNPN, CDR2 SVGIG (reference sequence). The CDR3 extends over 14 amino acids. V shed 7 bases and J shed 5 bases, with 21 bases lying between them. The CDR3 is CAFQRQGRGDEQYF. The DNA of the CDR3 is TGTGCCTTTCAAAGACAGGGGAGGGGTGACGAGCAGTACTTC.

The gene calls are TRBV6-5 and TRBJ2-7; D may match TRBD1 or TRBD2 (5 bases each). Germline CDR1 is MNHEY and CDR2 is SVGAGI. The CDR3 covers 15 residues. V was clipped by 2 bases and J by 2 bases, with 13 bases between them. In nucleotides, the CDR3 is TGTGCCAGCAGTTACGGGGGTAGGGGAACCTACGAGCAGTACTTC. Amino acid sequence: CASSYGGRGTYEQYF.

By its share, this clonotype is medium-sized. The chain carries TRBV6-5 and TRBJ1-2; D remains unclear. V lost 4 bases, J lost 5 bases, and 8 bases lay in between. Germline V gene lookup returns CDR1 MNHEY and CDR2 SVGAGI. The CDR3 has 12 amino acids. The DNA of the CDR3 is TGTGCCAGCAGTTCCCCCCAATATGGCTACACCTTC. Translation: CASSSPQYGYTF.

This chain uses TRBV19 with TRBJ2-7; D ambiguous. The CDR3 has 13 amino acids. Trimming removed 3 bases from V and 2 bases from J, with 8 bases in between. Germline CDR1 LNHDA, CDR2 SQIVND (reference sequence). As DNA, the CDR3 is TGTGCCAGTAGTATGGGCAGGACCTACGAGCAGTACTTC. It is translated as CASSMGRTYEQYF.

V usage is TRBV18 and J usage is TRBJ1-2; D is unresolved. The CDR3 sequence is 13 residues long. The ends were cut back, 4 bases at V and 2 bases at J, with 8 bases in the middle. CDR1 is KGHSH, CDR2 LQKENI, per germline. The CDR3 here is CASSHTANYGYTF. In DNA form, the CDR3 reads TGTGCCAGCTCACATACAGCCAACTATGGCTACACCTTC.

The chain links TRBV9 to TRBJ2-5; D possibly corresponds to TRBD2 (6 bases). V shed 2 bases and J shed 4 bases, with 12 bases lying between them. Germline lookup yields CDR1 SGDLS and CDR2 YYNGEE. The length of the CDR3 is 14 residues. The CDR3 sequence is CASSVGGRGETQYF. CDR3 DNA sequence: TGTGCCAGCAGCGTCGGGGGAAGGGGAGAGACCCAGTACTTC.